The T cell receptor (beta chain) described here comes from a study of T-cell memory formation after mild COVID-19. The study, taken as a whole, reports: Unconfirmed was the SARS-CoV-2 specificity of second-wave clones that peaked on day 37. Clones that got smaller from day 15 to 85 had even CD4/CD8, while clones growing later tipped toward CD4+. Within pre-infection memory, some responding clones were found, suggesting cross-reactive memory joined.

Each CDR3 protein gets one entry after TCRdb re-called the 5' RACE reads with MiXCR. The table includes fewer than 650,000 distinct CDR3 sequences, about 18% detected once. The CDR3 has 13 residues. Germline assignment: CDR1 SGHAT and CDR2 FQNNGV. V lost 5 bases, J lost 8 bases, and 15 bases lay in between. As regards this clonotype: The target antigen is unknown.

The receptor was isolated from an adult woman who had mild COVID-19 (a few samples of this study predate the infection). Cell type and time point are not known. Material for sequencing was PBMCs or a T cell subset sorted from them (not recorded which). The V gene is TRBV11-2, the J gene TRBJ1-2, with D maybe TRBD1 (5 bases). CDR3 in DNA: TGTGCCAGCAGCCTCATGGGGGAGGGAGGCTACACCTTC. Amino acids: CASSLMGEGGYTF.